This T cell receptor (beta chain) originates from a study of blood T cell repertoires in COVID-19. Assay: immunoSEQ multiplex PCR; the TCRdb copy retains only in-frame clones and omits some. Of some 200,000 clones listed, roughly 90% were seen once; the top ten hold 10% to 11%. The germline gives CDR1 SGHTA, CDR2 FQGNSA. This CDR3 is built from 13 residues. V was clipped by 2 bases and J by 0 bases, with 5 bases between them. This receptor was obtained from a woman aged 55 to 70 with COVID-19, enrolled during active disease. The chain recombines TRBV7-2 with TRBJ2-7; D unresolved. The sequenced sample consisted of peripheral blood. Here the CDR3 reads CASSLFSSYEQYF. CDR3 coding DNA: TGTGCCAGCAGCTTATTCAGCTCCTACGAGCAGTACTTC.